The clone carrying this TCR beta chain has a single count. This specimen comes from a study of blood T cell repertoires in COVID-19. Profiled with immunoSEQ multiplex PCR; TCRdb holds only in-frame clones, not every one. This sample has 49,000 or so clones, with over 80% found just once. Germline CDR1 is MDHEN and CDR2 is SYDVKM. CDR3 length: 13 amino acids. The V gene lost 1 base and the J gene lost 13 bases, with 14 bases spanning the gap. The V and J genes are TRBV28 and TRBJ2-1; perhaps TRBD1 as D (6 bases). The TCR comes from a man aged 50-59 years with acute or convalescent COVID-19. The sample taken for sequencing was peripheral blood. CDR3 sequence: CASSLYRVPRQFF. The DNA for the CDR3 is TGTGCCAGCAGTTTATACAGGGTGCCGAGACAGTTCTTC. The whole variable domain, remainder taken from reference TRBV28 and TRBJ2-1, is DVKVTQSSRYLVKRTGEKVFLECVQDMDHENMFWYRQDPGLGLRLIYFSYDVKMKEKGDIPEGYSVSREKKERFSLILESASTNQTSMYLCASSLYRVPRQFFGPGTRLTVL.